The sequence of this TCR beta chain was determined in a study of cytomegalovirus exposure and HLA in healthy donors. In the PCR, 60 Vbeta and 13 Jbeta primers were used. This table comes from immunoSEQ multiplex PCR, and its TCRdb copy is limited to in-frame clones, with some not included. The sample comprises 100,000 to 130,000 clones, 77% of which are singletons, and 4.2% rests with the top ten. In germline, CDR1 is MNHEY, CDR2 SMNVEV (reference sequence). CDR3 length equals 13 residues. Trimming removed 6 bases from V and 7 bases from J, with 12 bases in between. Study-wide points: The sole available immune exposure information was CMV serostatus.

In regard to this clone: What it recognizes is unknown.

The sample comprised PBMCs. The J gene is TRBJ2-2, the V gene TRBV27; D possibly corresponds to TRBD1 (6 bases). This receptor was obtained from a male donor in good health and CMV-seronegative. CDR3 nucleotides: TGTGCCAGCAGCTACAGGGCGAACGGGGAGCTGTTTTTT. Protein product: CASSYRANGELFF.